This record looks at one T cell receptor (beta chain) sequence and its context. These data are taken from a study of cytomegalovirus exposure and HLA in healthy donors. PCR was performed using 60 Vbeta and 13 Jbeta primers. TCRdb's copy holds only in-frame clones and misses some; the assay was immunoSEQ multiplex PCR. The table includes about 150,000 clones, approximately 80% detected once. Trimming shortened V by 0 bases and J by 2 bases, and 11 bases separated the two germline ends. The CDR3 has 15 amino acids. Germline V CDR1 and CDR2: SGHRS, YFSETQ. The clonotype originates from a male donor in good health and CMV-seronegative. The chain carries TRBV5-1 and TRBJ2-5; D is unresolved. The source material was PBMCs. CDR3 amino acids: CASSLADNRQETQYF. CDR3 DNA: TGCGCCAGCAGCTTGGCCGACAACAGACAAGAGACCCAGTACTTC.